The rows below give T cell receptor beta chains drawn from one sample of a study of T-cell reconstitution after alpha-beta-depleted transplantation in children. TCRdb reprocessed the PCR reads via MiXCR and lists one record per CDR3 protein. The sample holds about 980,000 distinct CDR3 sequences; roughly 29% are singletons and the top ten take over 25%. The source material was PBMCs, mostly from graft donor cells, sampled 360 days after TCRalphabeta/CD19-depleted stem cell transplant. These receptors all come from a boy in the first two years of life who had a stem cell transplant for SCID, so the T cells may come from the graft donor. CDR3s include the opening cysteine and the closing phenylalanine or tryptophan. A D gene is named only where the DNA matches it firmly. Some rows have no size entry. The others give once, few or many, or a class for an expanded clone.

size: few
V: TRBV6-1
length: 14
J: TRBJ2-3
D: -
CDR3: CASTLVAGTDTQYF
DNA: TGTGCCAGCACCCTGGTAGCAGGAACAGATACGCAGTATTTT

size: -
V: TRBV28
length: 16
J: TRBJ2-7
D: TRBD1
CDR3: CASSPGQGRRAYEQYF
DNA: TGTGCCAGCAGTCCCGGACAGGGGAGGAGGGCCTACGAGCAGTACTTC

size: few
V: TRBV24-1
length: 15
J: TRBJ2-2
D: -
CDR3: CATSDPTELDGELFF
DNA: TGTGCCACCAGTGATCCGACAGAACTGGACGGGGAGCTGTTTTTT

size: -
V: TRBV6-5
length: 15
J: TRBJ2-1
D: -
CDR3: CASSYAQGGYNEQFF
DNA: TGTGCCAGCAGTTACGCCCAGGGAGGCTACAATGAGCAGTTCTTC

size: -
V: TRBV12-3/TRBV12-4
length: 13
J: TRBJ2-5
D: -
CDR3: CASSLMGRETQYF
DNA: TGTGCCAGCAGTTTAATGGGGAGGGAGACCCAGTACTTC

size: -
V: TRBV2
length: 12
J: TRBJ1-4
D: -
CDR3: CASSERIEKLFF
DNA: TGTGCCAGCAGCGAAAGGATTGAAAAACTGTTTTTT

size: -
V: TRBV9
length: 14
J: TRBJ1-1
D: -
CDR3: CASSAEGQGVGAFF
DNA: TGTGCCAGCAGCGCGGAGGGGCAGGGAGTTGGAGCTTTCTTT

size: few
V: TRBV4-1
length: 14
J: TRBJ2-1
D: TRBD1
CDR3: CASSQPDRENEQFF
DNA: TGCGCCAGCAGCCAACCTGACAGGGAAAATGAGCAGTTCTTC

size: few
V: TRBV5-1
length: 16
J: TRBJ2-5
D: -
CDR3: CASSGGMIPYQETQYF
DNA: TGCGCCAGCAGCGGGGGCATGATCCCGTACCAAGAGACCCAGTACTTC

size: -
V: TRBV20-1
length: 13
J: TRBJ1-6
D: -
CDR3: CSARLYRDSPLHF
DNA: TGCAGTGCTAGGTTATATAGGGATTCACCCCTCCACTTT

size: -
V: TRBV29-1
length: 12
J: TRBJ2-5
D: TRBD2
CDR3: CSSGGTGETQYF
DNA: TGCAGCTCGGGAGGGACGGGGGAGACCCAGTACTTC

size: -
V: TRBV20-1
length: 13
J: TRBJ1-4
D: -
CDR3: CSAEAGANEKLFF
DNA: TGCAGTGCAGAGGCGGGAGCTAATGAAAAACTGTTTTTT

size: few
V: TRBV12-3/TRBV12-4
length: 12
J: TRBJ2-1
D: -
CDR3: CASRKQFNEQFF
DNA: TGTGCCAGCAGGAAACAGTTCAATGAGCAGTTCTTC

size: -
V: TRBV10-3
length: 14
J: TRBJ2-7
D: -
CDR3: CAISGSLTALEQYF
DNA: TGTGCCATCAGTGGATCGTTGACTGCCCTAGAGCAGTACTTC

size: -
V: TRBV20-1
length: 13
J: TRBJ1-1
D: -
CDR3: CSARARRNTEAFF
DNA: TGCAGTGCGCGAGCGCGGCGGAACACTGAAGCTTTCTTT

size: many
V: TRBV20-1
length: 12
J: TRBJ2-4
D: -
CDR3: CSAREIGSIQYF
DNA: TGCAGTGCTAGAGAAATAGGGAGCATTCAGTACTTC

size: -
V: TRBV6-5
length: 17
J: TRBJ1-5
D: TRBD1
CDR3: CASSRDRGTYSNQPQHF
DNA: TGTGCCAGCAGCCGGGACAGGGGGACTTATAGCAATCAGCCCCAGCATTTT

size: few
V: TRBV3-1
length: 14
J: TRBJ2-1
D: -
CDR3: CASSQDKELNEQFF
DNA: TGTGCCAGCAGCCAAGATAAGGAGCTCAATGAGCAGTTCTTC

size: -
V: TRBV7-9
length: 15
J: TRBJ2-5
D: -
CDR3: CASSFAGRTQETQYF
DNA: TGTGCCAGCAGCTTTGCAGGGCGGACGCAAGAGACCCAGTACTTC

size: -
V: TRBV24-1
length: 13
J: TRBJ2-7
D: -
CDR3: CATSAGNSYEQYF
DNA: TGTGCCACCAGTGCCGGGAACTCCTACGAGCAGTACTTC

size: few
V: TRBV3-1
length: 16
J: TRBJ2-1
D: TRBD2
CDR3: CASSQDNLAGFNEQFF
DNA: TGTGCCAGCAGCCAAGATAACCTAGCGGGTTTCAATGAGCAGTTCTTC

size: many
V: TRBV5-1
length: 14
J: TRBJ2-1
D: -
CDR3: CASSPGSSYNEQFF
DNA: TGCGCCAGCAGCCCGGGGAGCTCCTACAATGAGCAGTTCTTC

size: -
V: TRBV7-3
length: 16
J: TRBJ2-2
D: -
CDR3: CASSPQKTGGPGELFF
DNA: TGTGCCAGCAGCCCCCAGAAGACAGGAGGCCCCGGGGAGCTGTTTTTT

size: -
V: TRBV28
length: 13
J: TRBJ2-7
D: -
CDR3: CAINNAGLYEQYF
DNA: TGTGCCATCAACAACGCAGGACTCTACGAGCAGTACTTC

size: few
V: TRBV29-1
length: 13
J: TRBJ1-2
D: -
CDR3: CSVEVRSNYGYTF
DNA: TGCAGCGTTGAAGTGAGGTCTAACTATGGCTACACCTTC

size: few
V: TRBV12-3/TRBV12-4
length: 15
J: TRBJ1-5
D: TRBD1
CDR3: CASSFGGTGGQPQHF
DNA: TGTGCCAGCAGTTTTGGCGGGACAGGAGGTCAGCCCCAGCATTTT

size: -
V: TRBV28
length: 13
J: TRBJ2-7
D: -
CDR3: CASSFWNSNEQYF
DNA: TGTGCCAGCAGTTTCTGGAATAGCAACGAGCAGTACTTC

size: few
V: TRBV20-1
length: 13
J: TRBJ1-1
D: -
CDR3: CSARDPLDTEAFF
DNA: TGCAGTGCTAGAGATCCCCTGGACACTGAAGCTTTCTTT